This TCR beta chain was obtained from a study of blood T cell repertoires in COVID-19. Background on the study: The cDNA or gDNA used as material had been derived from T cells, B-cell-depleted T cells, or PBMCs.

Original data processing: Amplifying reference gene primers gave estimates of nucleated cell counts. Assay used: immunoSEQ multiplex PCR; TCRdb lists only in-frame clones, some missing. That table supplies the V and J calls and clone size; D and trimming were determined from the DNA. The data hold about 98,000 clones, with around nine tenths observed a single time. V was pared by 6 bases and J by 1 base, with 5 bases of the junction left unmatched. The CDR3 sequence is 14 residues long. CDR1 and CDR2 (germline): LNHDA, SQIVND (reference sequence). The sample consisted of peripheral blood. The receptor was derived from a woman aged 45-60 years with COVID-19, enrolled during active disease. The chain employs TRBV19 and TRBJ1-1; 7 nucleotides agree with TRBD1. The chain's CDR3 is CASRGGRENTEAFF. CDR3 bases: TGTGCCAGTAGAGGGGGCAGGGAGAACACTGAAGCTTTCTTT.